The source of this TCR beta chain is a study of beta chain features in type 1 diabetes. Whole-study findings and limits: PCR might favor shorter templates, equally in patients and controls. Patients with type 1 diabetes showed fewer VDJ junction insertions and more deletions.

This clone was seen a few times. What it recognizes is unknown. Sequenced material consisted of expressed TCRB transcripts (all of the isolated RNA was reverse transcribed). Data came from immunoSEQ multiplex PCR; TCRdb stores just in-frame clones and leaves some out. The data hold about 400,000 clones, with 10% to 15% observed a single time. The germline CDR1 and CDR2 sequences are SGHTA and FQGNSA. The CDR3 runs 15 residues. V was shortened by 4 bases and J by 6 bases, with 16 bases between the two germline ends. The receptor comes from a man younger than 35 in good health. The specimen sequenced was naive CD4+ T cells from blood. The V call is TRBV7-2, the J call TRBJ2-4, with D maybe TRBD2 (5 bases). For the CDR3, the DNA is TGTGCCAGCAGCTCCCGATTGGAAAGCGGAAACATTCAGTACTTC. It is translated as CASSSRLESGNIQYF.